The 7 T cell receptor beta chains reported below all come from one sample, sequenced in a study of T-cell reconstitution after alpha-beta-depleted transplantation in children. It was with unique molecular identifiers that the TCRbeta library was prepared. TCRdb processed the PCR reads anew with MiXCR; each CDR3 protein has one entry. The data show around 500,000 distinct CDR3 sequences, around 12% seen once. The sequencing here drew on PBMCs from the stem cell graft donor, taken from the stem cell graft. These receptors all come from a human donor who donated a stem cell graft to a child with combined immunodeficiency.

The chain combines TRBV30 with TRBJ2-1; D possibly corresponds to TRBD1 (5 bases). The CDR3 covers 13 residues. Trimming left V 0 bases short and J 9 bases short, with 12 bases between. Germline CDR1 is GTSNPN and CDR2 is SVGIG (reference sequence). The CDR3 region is CAWSVGPGIEQFF. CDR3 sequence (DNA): TGTGCCTGGAGTGTAGGCCCAGGGATTGAGCAGTTCTTC.

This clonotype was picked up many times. CDR3 residues: CAWRGGLEQYF. The CDR3 DNA reads as TGTGCCTGGAGAGGGGGGCTCGAGCAGTACTTC. This rearrangement joins TRBV30 to TRBJ2-7, with D possibly called TRBD1 or TRBD2 (6 bases each). Trimming removed 3 bases at V and 6 bases at J, with 9 bases between. This CDR3 is built from 11 residues. CDR1 and CDR2 (germline): GTSNPN, SVGIG (reference sequence). The whole variable domain, filled in from reference TRBV30 and TRBJ2-7, reads SQTIHQWPATLVQPVGSPLSLECTVEGTSNPNLYWYRQAAGRGLQLLFYSVGIGQISSEVPQNLSASRPQDRQFILSSKKLLLSDSGFYLCAWRGGLEQYFGPGTRLTVT.

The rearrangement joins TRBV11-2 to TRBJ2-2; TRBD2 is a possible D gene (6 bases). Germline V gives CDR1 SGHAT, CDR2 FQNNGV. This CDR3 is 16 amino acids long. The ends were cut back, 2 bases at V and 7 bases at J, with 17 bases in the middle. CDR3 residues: CASSLLGQGLDGELFF. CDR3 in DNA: TGTGCCAGCAGCTTATTGGGGCAGGGACTTGACGGGGAGCTGTTTTTT.

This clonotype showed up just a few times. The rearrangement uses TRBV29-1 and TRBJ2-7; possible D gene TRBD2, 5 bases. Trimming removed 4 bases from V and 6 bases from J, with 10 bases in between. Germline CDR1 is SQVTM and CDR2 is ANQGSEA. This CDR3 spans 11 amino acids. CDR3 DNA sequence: TGCAGCGTTGTGTCCGGAGGCGAGCAGTACTTC. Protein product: CSVVSGGEQYF.

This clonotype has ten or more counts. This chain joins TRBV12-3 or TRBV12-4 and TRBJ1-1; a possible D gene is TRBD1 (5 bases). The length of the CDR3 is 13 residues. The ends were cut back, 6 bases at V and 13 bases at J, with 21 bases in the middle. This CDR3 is CASSRDGKGLGFF. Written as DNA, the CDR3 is TGTGCCAGCAGCCGGGACGGGAAGGGTCTTGGTTTCTTT.

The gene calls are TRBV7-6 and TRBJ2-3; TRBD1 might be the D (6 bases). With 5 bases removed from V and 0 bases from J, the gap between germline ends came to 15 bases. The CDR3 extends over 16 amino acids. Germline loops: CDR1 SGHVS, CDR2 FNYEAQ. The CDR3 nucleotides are TGTGCCAGCAGCCCAAACAGGGAACCTAGCACAGATACGCAGTATTTT. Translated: CASSPNREPSTDTQYF. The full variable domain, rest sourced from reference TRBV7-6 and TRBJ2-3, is GAGVSQSPRYKVTKRGQDVALRCDPISGHVSLYWYRQALGQGPEFLTYFNYEAQQDKSGLPNDRFSAERPEGSISTLTIQRTEQRDSAMYRCASSPNREPSTDTQYFGPGTRLTVL.

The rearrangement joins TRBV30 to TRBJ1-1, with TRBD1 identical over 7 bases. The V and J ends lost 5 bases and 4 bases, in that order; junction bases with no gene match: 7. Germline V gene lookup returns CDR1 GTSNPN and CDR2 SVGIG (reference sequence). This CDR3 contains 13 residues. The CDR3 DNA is TGTGCCTGGGACAGGGTTTCTGGCACTGAAGCTTTCTTT. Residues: CAWDRVSGTEAFF.